This T cell receptor beta chain was documented in a study of T cells in Graves' hyperthyroidism and ophthalmopathy. The CDR3 regions of TCR beta were amplified from RNA transcripts. Using the HTBI primer set, a first-round RT-PCR was run on the TCR CDR3. MiXCR, run by TCRdb on the multiplex PCR reads, gives a single entry per CDR3 protein. Of just over 550,000 distinct CDR3 sequences in the sample, more than 45% were seen once. The germline CDR1 and CDR2 sequences are SGHTA and FQGNSA. The CDR3 loop spans 16 amino acids. Trimming took 5 bases from V and 1 from J; bases not matched to a gene: 7. The source of this sequence is a woman aged 18-29 years with Graves' hyperthyroidism. The sample consisted of peripheral blood or thyroid tissue (not recorded which). This sequence joins TRBV7-2 and TRBJ2-2; 7 bases agree with TRBD2. The CDR3: CASSQDPGGNTGELFF. DNA of the CDR3: TGTGCCAGCAGCCAAGATCCGGGAGGGAACACCGGGGAGCTGTTTTTT.